This T cell receptor beta chain was captured by sequencing in a study of T cells in Graves' hyperthyroidism and ophthalmopathy. This clonotype was recorded many times. A clone one base away is much larger, so this may be a read error. With V trimmed by 5 bases and J by 5 bases, 3 bases remained unmatched. Per germline, CDR1 SGHVS and CDR2 FQNEAQ. The CDR3 spans 13 residues. Ophthalmopathy cases scored 3 or more on the Clinical Activity Score and 4 or more on NOSPECS grade, with duration below 3 months. Amplified TCR beta CDR3 regions derived from RNA transcripts. Researchers ran a first-round RT-PCR on the TCR CDR3 using the HTBI primer set. MiXCR, run by TCRdb on the multiplex PCR reads, gives a single entry per CDR3 protein. The table shows more than 500,000 distinct CDR3 sequences, with under 15% occurring only once.

This sequence was found in a woman aged 40-49 years with Graves' ophthalmopathy. The rearrangement joins TRBV7-8 to TRBJ2-7, with 10 bases aligning to TRBD1. The sequencing sample was made of blood. Here the CDR3 reads CASSPDRGNEQYF. The CDR3, as DNA: TGTGCCAGCAGCCCGGACAGGGGGAACGAGCAGTACTTC.